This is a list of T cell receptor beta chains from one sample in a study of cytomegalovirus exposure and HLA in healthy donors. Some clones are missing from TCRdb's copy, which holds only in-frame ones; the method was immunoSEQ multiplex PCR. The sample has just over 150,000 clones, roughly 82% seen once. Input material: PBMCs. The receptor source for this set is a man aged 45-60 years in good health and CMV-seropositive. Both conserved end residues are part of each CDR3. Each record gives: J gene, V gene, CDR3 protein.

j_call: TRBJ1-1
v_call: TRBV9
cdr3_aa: CASSAGGTEAFF

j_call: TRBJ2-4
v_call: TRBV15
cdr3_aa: CATSRVQRRLAKNIQYF

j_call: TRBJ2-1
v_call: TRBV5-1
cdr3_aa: CASRGGGGASYNEQFF

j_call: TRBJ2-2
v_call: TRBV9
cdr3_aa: CASSAGDRNRAENTGELFF

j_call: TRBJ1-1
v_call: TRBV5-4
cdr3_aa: CASSSFTRMNTEAFF

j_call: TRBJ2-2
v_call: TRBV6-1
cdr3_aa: CAASKRREFEELFF

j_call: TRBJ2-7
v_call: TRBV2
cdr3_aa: CASLATGAGYEQYF

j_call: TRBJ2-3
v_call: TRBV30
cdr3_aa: CAWSVRTSGSTDTQYF

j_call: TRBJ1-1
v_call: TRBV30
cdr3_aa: CAWSVRSHTEAFF

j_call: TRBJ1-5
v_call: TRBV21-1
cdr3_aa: CASSKVLPGDSNQPQHF

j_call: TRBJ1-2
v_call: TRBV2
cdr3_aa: CASSERGQSGGYTF

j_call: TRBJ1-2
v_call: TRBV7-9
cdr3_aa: CASSPPPEMRSGYTF

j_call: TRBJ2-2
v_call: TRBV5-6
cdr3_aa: CASSLKGGVYTGELFF

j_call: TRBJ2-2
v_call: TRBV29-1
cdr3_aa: CSATGTSANTGELFF

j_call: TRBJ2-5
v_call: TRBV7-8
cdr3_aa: CASSPRLAGPFQETQYF

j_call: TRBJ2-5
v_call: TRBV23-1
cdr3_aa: CASSQLGPGGGFQETQYF

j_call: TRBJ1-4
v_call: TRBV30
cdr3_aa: CAWSVRGEKLFF

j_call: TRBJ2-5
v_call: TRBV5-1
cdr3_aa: CASSLGPSSETQYF

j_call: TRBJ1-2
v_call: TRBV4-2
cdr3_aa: CASSQGDRVGYGYTF

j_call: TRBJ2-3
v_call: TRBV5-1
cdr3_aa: CASSLAPTRDTQYF

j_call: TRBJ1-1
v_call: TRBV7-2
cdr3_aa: CASSRAGYTEAFF

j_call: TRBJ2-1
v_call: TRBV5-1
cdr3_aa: CASKGTSGFNEQFF

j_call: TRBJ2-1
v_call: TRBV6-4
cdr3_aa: CASSPMGAGGNEQFF

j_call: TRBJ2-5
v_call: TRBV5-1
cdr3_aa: CASDGGAGETQYF

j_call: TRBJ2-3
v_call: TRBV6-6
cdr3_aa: CASSQPSGGADTQYF

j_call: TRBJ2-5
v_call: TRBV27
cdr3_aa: CASSFSGTSRGETQYF

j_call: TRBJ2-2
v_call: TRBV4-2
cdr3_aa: CASSQEKGQGSTGELFF

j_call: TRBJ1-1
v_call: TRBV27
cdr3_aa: CASSSRGLGDTEAFF

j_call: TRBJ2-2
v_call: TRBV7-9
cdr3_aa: CAPGGVANTGELFF

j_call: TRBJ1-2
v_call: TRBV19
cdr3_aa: CASKGYQSYGYTF

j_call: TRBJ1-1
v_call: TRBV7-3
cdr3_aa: CASSDGQGAEAFF

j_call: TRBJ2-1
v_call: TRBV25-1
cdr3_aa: CASREAGEQFF

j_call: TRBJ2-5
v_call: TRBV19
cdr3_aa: CASSIATRPQETQYF

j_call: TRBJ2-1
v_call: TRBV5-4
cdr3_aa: CASSADINLYNEQFF

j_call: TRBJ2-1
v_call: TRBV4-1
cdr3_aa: CASSPHSGGGNEQFF

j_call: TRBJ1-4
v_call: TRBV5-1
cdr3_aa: CASSLGLGTPNEKLFF

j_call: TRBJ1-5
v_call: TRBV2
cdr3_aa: CASGQGLWQPQHF

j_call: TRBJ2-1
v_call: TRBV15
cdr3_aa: CATSRELADYSYNEQFF

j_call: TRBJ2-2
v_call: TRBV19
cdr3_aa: CASSHPTERQGFRELFF

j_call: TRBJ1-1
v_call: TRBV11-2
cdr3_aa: CASSATGAYMNTEAFF

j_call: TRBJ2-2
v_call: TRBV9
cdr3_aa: CASSVSLGTGGTGELFF

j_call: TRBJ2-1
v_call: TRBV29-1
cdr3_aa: CSVKGTNEQFF

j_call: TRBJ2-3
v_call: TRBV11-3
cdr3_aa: CASSFDVAEGTDTQYF

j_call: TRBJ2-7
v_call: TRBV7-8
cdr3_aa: CASSPGYEQYF

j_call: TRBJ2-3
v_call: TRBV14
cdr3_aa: CASSRGGGDTQYF

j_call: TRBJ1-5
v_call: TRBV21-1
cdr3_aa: CASSNDGHSNQPQHF

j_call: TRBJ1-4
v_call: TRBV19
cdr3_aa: CASKDRETLEKLFF

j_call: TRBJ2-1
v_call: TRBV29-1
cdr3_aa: CSVGWADSYNEQFF

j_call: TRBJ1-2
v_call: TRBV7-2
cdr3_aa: CASSFERQGRDGYTF

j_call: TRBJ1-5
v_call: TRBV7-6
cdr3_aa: CASSRAPSQPQHF

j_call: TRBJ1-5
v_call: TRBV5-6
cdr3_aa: CASSLGQGKLQPQHF

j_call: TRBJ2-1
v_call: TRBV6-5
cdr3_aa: CASSYSGQGAYNEQFF

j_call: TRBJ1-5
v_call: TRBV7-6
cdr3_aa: CASSSGTGGGNQPQHF

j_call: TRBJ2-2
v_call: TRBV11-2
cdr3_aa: CASSPPGSGTGELFF

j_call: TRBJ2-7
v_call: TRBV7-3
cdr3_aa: CASSVSGGLTYEQYF

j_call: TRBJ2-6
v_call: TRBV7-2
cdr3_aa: CASSLSLRGVYDGANVLTF

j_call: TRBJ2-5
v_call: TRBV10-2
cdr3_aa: CASSGPSGGAIETQYF

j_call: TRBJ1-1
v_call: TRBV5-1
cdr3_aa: CASSLRGGTEAFF

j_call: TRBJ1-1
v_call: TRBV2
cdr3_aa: CASETGVGTEAFF